The clone carrying this TCR beta chain was observed once. The antigen is undetermined. Samples underwent the assay at deep level. Measured with immunoSEQ multiplex PCR; TCRdb has only the in-frame clones, and not every one. The data show about 2.4 million clones, roughly 93% seen once. The study drew all its donors from Caucasian adults living in Nashville, Tennessee. This sample stems from a study of shared clonotypes between healthy human individuals. Points from the study as a whole: Genetic and exposure-history diversity was limited by the few donors.

The length of the CDR3 is 14 residues. Trimming took 7 bases from V and 1 from J; bases not matched to a gene: 2. Germline CDR1 reads SGHRS; CDR2 reads YFSETQ. The chain links TRBV5-1 to TRBJ2-6; 7 bases fit TRBD1. The sample taken for sequencing was naive CD4+ T cells from PBMCs. Regarding subset: CD45RA+ positively selected. The origin of this receptor is a man between 18 and 35 years old in good health. Some clones in this sample may be carry-over from other donors' samples. The chain's CDR3 is CASAGGSGANVLTF. CDR3 in DNA: TGCGCCAGCGCAGGGGGTTCTGGGGCCAACGTCCTGACTTTC.